The present T cell receptor beta chain was sequenced within a study of blood T cell repertoires in COVID-19. The CDR3 spans 15 residues. V trimming: 3 bases; J trimming: 5 bases; junction bases outside the gene matches: 8. Germline CDR1 GTSNPN, CDR2 SVGIG (reference sequence). Assay: immunoSEQ multiplex PCR; the TCRdb copy retains only in-frame clones and omits some. Of approximately 260,000 clones listed, around 90% are singletons. The sample consisted of peripheral blood. This clonotype originated in a man aged 50 to 59 with acute or convalescent COVID-19. The V gene is TRBV30, the J gene TRBJ1-4; 8 bases agree with TRBD1. The DNA for the CDR3 is TGTGCCTGGAGCCAGACAGGGGCGGGAAATGAAAAACTGTTTTTT. It is translated as CAWSQTGAGNEKLFF.